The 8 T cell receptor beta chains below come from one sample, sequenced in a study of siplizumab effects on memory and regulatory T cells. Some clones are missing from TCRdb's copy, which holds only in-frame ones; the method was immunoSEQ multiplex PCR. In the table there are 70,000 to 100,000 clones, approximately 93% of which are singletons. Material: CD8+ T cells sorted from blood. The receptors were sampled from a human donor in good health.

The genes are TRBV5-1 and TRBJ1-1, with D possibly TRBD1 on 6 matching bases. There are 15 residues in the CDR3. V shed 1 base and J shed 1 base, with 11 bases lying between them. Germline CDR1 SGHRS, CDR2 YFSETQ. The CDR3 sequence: CASSLTRGSNTEAFF. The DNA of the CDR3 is TGCGCCAGCAGCTTGACCAGGGGTTCGAACACTGAAGCTTTCTTT.

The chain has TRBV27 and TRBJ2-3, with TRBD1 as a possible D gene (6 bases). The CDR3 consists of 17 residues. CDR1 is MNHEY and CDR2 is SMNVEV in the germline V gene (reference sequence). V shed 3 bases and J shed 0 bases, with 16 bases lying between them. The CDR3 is CASSLWTDLASTDTQYF. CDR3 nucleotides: TGTGCCAGCAGTTTGTGGACAGATCTTGCTAGCACAGATACGCAGTATTTT.

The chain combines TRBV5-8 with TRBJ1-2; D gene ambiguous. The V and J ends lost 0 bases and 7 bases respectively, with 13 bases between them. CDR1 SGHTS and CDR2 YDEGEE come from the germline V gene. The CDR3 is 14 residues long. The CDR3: CASSLVRTGPGYTF. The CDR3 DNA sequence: TGTGCCAGCAGCTTGGTGAGGACGGGCCCTGGCTACACCTTC.

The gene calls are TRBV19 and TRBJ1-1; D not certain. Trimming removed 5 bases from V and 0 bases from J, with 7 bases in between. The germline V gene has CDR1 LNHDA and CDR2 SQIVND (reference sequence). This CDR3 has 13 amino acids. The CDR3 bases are TGTGCCAGTAGTTCGGCACTGAACACTGAAGCTTTCTTT. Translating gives CASSSALNTEAFF.

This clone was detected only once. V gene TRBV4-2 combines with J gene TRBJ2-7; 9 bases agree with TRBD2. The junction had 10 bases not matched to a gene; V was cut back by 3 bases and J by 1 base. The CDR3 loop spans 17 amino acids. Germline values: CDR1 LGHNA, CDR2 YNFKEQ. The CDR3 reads CASSHDRSGLASYEQYF. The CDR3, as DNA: TGTGCCAGCAGCCACGACCGCTCGGGACTAGCTTCCTACGAGCAGTACTTC.

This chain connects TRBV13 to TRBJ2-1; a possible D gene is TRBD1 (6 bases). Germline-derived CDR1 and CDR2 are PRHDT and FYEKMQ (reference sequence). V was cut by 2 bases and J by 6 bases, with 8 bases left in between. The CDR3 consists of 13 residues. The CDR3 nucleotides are TGTGCCAGCAGCTTATTCAGGGGCAATGAGCAGTTCTTC. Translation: CASSLFRGNEQFF.

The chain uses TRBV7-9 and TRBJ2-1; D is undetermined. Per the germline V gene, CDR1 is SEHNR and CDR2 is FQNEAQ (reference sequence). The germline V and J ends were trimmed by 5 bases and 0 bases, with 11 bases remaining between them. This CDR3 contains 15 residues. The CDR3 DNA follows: TGTGCCAGCAGCCACGGTAGTAGCTCCTACAATGAGCAGTTCTTC. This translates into CASSHGSSSYNEQFF.

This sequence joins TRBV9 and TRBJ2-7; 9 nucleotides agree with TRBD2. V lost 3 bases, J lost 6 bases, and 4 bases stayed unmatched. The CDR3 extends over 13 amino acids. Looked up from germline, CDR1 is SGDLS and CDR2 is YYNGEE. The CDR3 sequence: CASSAGLALEQYF. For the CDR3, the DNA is TGTGCCAGCAGCGCCGGACTAGCGCTCGAGCAGTACTTC.